The 2 T cell receptor beta chains given below trace back to one sample, sequenced in a study of T-cell memory formation after mild COVID-19. MiXCR was run by TCRdb on the 5' RACE reads, yielding one entry per CDR3 protein. The data hold some 300,000 distinct CDR3 sequences, with roughly 19% observed a single time. Sequencing used PBMCs or a T cell subset sorted from them (not recorded which). The source is a man younger than 35 who had mild COVID-19 (a few samples of this study predate the infection). Cell type and time point are not known.

This clonotype showed up just a few times. The rearrangement joins TRBV5-1 to TRBJ2-3; the D gene could be TRBD1 or TRBD2 (6 bases each). V was clipped by 4 bases and J by 3 bases, with 15 bases between them. This CDR3 spans 15 amino acids. Per the germline V gene, CDR1 is SGHRS and CDR2 is YFSETQ. Written as DNA, the CDR3 is TGCGCCAGCAGCCCGGGGGCCATGGCGACAGATACGCAGTATTTT. As protein: CASSPGAMATDTQYF.

There are a few counts of this clonotype. The rearrangement joins TRBV3-1 to TRBJ2-3; TRBD2 matches 10 bases. The CDR3 runs to 18 residues. J gave up 0 bases and V 1 base, and 7 bases lay outside the gene matches. Germline CDR1 reads LGHDT; CDR2 reads YNNKEL (reference sequence). DNA for the CDR3: TGTGCCAGCAGCCAAGGGCTAGCGGGGGCCTCTAGCACAGATACGCAGTATTTT. Protein: CASSQGLAGASSTDTQYF.